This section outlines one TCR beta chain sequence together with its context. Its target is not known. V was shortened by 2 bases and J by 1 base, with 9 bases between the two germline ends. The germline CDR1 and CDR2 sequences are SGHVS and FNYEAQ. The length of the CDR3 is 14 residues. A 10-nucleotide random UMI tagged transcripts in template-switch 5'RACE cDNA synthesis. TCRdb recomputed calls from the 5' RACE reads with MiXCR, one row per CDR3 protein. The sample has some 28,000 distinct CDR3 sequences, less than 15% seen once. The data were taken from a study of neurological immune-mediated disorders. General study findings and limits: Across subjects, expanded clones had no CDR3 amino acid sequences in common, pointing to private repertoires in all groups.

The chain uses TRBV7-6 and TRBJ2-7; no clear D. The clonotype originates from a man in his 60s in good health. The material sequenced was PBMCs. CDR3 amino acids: CASSLSASSYEQYF. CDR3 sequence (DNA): TGTGCCAGCAGCTTATCGGCGTCTTCCTACGAGCAGTACTTC.